These 30 T cell receptor beta chains originate from one sample sequenced in a study of CD8 T cells in Susac syndrome. Roughly 0.45 to 1 ug RNA was reverse transcribed with random hexamers. One entry per CDR3 protein, called by TCRdb with MiXCR from the immunoSEQ multiplex PCR reads. The sample has around 200,000 distinct CDR3 sequences, roughly 94% seen once. The sample taken for sequencing was CD4+ T cells from PBMCs. The receptors shown here come from a human donor with Susac syndrome.

This chain links TRBV20-1 with TRBJ2-1; the match to TRBD2 covers 7 bases. The CDR3 is 16 amino acids. The V gene's germline CDR1 is DFQATT and CDR2 SNEGSKA (reference sequence). With 0 bases clipped from V and 4 bases from J, the junction kept 9 bases outside the gene matches. CDR3 sequence (DNA): TGCAGTGCTAGAGATCCTAACGGGAGGCTTTACAATGAGCAGTTCTTC. Amino acid sequence: CSARDPNGRLYNEQFF.

The rearrangement joins TRBV20-1 to TRBJ1-1; TRBD1 agrees at 7 bases. Per germline, CDR1 DFQATT and CDR2 SNEGSKA (reference sequence). The CDR3 is 16 amino acids. Trimming removed 0 bases from V and 1 base from J; junction bases left unmatched: 8. The CDR3: CSARDSSRQGNTEAFF. The CDR3 nucleotides are TGCAGTGCTAGAGATTCAAGTCGACAGGGGAACACTGAAGCTTTCTTT.

The chain has TRBV29-1 and TRBJ2-5, with D perhaps being TRBD1 or TRBD2 (5 bases each). The CDR3 runs 15 residues. Germline V gene lookup returns CDR1 SQVTM and CDR2 ANQGSEA. Between the trimmed V and J ends, which lost 7 bases and 5 bases, there was a span of 23 bases. The CDR3 loop is CSAGRSRGRGETQYF. The DNA for the CDR3 is TGCAGCGCCGGCAGAAGTCGGGGTCGGGGCGAGACCCAGTACTTC.

The gene calls are TRBV12-3 or TRBV12-4 and TRBJ2-6; TRBD1 aligns across 9 bases. The CDR3 covers 18 residues. V shed 5 bases and J 0 bases; nucleotides not matched to a gene: 8. This CDR3 is CASSPGTGRGSGANVLTF. As DNA, the CDR3 is TGTGCCAGCAGTCCCGGGACAGGGAGAGGCTCTGGGGCCAACGTCCTGACTTTC.

The J gene is TRBJ1-5, the V gene TRBV20-1; 7 nucleotides agree with TRBD1. The V gene's germline CDR1 is DFQATT and CDR2 SNEGSKA (reference sequence). The CDR3 is made up of 15 amino acids. With V trimmed by 0 bases and J by 7 bases, 9 bases remained unmatched. This CDR3 reads CSARDGGGGSQPQHF. DNA for the CDR3: TGCAGTGCTAGAGATGGGGGAGGGGGCAGCCAGCCCCAGCATTTT.

About this clonotype itself: The DNA is left out, because the CDR3 cannot be placed on it with certainty; the CDR3 is given as TCRdb lists it. The genes are TRBV5-1 and TRBJ2-7; the table assigns TRBD1, which was not confirmed against the DNA. Germline V CDR1 and CDR2: SGHRS, YFSETQ. Inclusive of both ends, the CDR3 amounts to 14 amino acids. The CDR3 here is CASSLVAQGAGWYF.

The chain links TRBV7-9 to TRBJ1-1; D unclear. In germline, CDR1 is SEHNR, CDR2 FQNEAQ (reference sequence). CDR3 size: 15 residues. Between the trimmed V and J ends, which lost 5 bases and 6 bases, there was a span of 19 bases. Written as DNA, the CDR3 is TGTGCCAGCAGCCCAGCGGCCGCCTTGAGAGCTGAAGCTTTCTTT. Translation: CASSPAAALRAEAFF.

In this sample, this clonotype turned up once. The V gene is TRBV20-1, the J gene TRBJ1-3; unclear D gene. V lost 0 bases and J 1 base, leaving 7 bases between the germline ends. CDR3 length: 14 amino acids. Per germline, CDR1 DFQATT and CDR2 SNEGSKA (reference sequence). The CDR3 loop reads CSARESGSGNTIYF. DNA of the CDR3: TGCAGTGCTAGAGAGTCAGGATCTGGAAACACCATATATTTT.

The chain has TRBV20-1 and TRBJ1-5, with D tentatively TRBD1 (6 bases). Germline loops: CDR1 DFQATT, CDR2 SNEGSKA (reference sequence). V lost 2 bases and J 0 bases, leaving 11 bases between the germline ends. CDR3 length: 15 residues. This CDR3 is CSARTQGYSNQPQHF. The CDR3, as DNA: TGCAGTGCTAGAACACAGGGTTATAGCAATCAGCCCCAGCATTTT.

V usage is TRBV2 and J usage is TRBJ1-2; unclear D gene. This CDR3 region has 13 residues. The germline V gene has CDR1 SNHLY and CDR2 FYNNEI. Trimming cost V 4 bases and J 6 bases, with 12 bases left between them. The CDR3 here is CASSVGIVDGYTF. The CDR3 nucleotides read TGTGCCAGCAGTGTGGGGATCGTGGATGGCTACACCTTC.

The rearrangement uses TRBV7-9 and TRBJ2-3; D is possibly TRBD2 (5 bases). The germline gives CDR1 SEHNR, CDR2 FQNEAQ (reference sequence). This CDR3 comprises 13 residues. Trimming stripped 5 bases from V and 4 bases from J, with 10 bases between. CDR3 DNA: TGTGCCAGCAGCCCCGACGGGGCAGATACGCAGTATTTT. Translation gives CASSPDGADTQYF.

The rearrangement links TRBV7-6 to TRBJ2-1; D is possibly TRBD2 (5 bases). The CDR3 is made up of 13 amino acids. Germline assignment: CDR1 SGHVS and CDR2 FNYEAQ. Trimming removed 5 bases from V and 9 bases from J, with 14 bases in between. The CDR3 DNA follows: TGTGCCAGCAGCCTCGGGGATGGTTTTGAGCAGTTCTTC. This encodes CASSLGDGFEQFF. Full variable domain (outside the CDR3, taken from reference TRBV7-6 and TRBJ2-1): GAGVSQSPRYKVTKRGQDVALRCDPISGHVSLYWYRQALGQGPEFLTYFNYEAQQDKSGLPNDRFSAERPEGSISTLTIQRTEQRDSAMYRCASSLGDGFEQFFGPGTRLTVL.

The chain employs TRBV21-1 and TRBJ2-7; TRBD2, the D gene given by the table, was not confirmed from the DNA. TRBV21-1 is annotated as a pseudogene. This CDR3 region has 16 residues. The CDR3 protein is CASSIRLAGGWYEQYF. The CDR3 coding sequence is TGTGCCAGCAGCATCCGACTAGCGGGAGGATGGTACGAGCAGTACTTC.

The genes are TRBV12-3 or TRBV12-4 and TRBJ1-3; unclear D gene. V gave up 2 bases and J gave up 4 bases, with 12 bases separating them. The CDR3 extends over 15 amino acids. The CDR3 loop is CASSLIPVQGNTIYF. The CDR3 region has the DNA TGTGCCAGCAGTTTAATCCCGGTCCAAGGAAACACCATATATTTT.

The V call is TRBV3-1, the J call TRBJ2-5, with 8 bases that match TRBD1. Germline trimming cut 0 bases from V and 2 bases from J; bases unmatched to any gene: 2. The CDR3 consists of 15 residues. Germline V gene lookup returns CDR1 LGHDT and CDR2 YNNKEL (reference sequence). Here the CDR3 DNA reads TGTGCCAGCAGCCAAGACAGGGGGCGTCAAGAGACCCAGTACTTC. It yields the protein CASSQDRGRQETQYF.

This chain links TRBV14 with TRBJ2-2, with 10 bases matching TRBD2. CDR1 and CDR2 from the germline V gene are SGHDN and FVKESK. The CDR3 contains 22 residues. With V trimmed by 1 base and J by 6 bases, 23 bases remained unmatched. The CDR3 coding sequence is TGTGCCAGCAGCCAAGGTCCCACTATTTGGGCTAGCGGGAGAAACGTCCCCGGGGAGCTGTTTTTT. Residues: CASSQGPTIWASGRNVPGELFF.

The chain recombines TRBV29-1 with TRBJ1-1; TRBD1 matches at 7 bases. Unmatched junction bases numbered 6, after V lost 6 bases and J lost 5 bases. Germline CDR1 and CDR2: SQVTM and ANQGSEA. The CDR3 extends over 12 amino acids. The CDR3 reads CSVNRGLTEAFF. In DNA form, the CDR3 reads TGCAGCGTCAACAGGGGTCTTACTGAAGCTTTCTTT.

The gene calls are TRBV20-1 and TRBJ2-5; D remains unclear. Matching the DNA end better, TRBJ2-1 makes the J call doubtful. CDR1 and CDR2 (germline): DFQATT, SNEGSKA (reference sequence). This CDR3 contains 14 residues. CDR3: CSARQTSLDGPQFF. The CDR3, as DNA: TGCAGTGCTAGACAAACTTCCCTAGACGGCCCCCAGTTCTTC.

V and J are TRBV7-2 and TRBJ2-7; D is perhaps TRBD2 (6 bases). The CDR3 extends over 15 amino acids. Germline CDR1 is SGHTA and CDR2 is FQGNSA. V lost 4 bases to trimming and J lost 0 bases, with 13 bases between them. The CDR3 sequence is CASSSPGVSSYEQYF. The CDR3 DNA reads as TGTGCCAGCAGCTCCCCGGGAGTAAGCTCCTACGAGCAGTACTTC.

This rearrangement joins TRBV24-1 to TRBJ2-7; TRBD1 aligns across 9 bases. V shed 3 bases, J shed 2 bases, and the junction held 7 bases outside the gene matches. The germline gives CDR1 KGHDR, CDR2 SFDVKD. This CDR3 has 16 residues. This chain's CDR3 is CATSDPAGDRAYEQYF. CDR3 sequence (DNA): TGTGCCACCAGTGATCCTGCTGGGGACAGGGCCTACGAGCAGTACTTC.

The chain links TRBV27 to TRBJ2-7; D is ambiguous. Germline V gives CDR1 MNHEY, CDR2 SMNVEV (reference sequence). The CDR3 covers 13 residues. V lost 5 bases to trimming and J lost 0 bases, with 8 bases between them. The CDR3 DNA is TGTGCCAGCAGTCCGCGGAGCTCCTACGAGCAGTACTTC. It encodes CASSPRSSYEQYF.

V and J are TRBV7-9 and TRBJ2-1, with 11 bases matching TRBD2. Per the germline V gene, CDR1 is SEHNR and CDR2 is FQNEAQ (reference sequence). V trimming: 6 bases; J trimming: 5 bases; junction bases outside the gene matches: 9. The CDR3 runs to 16 residues. The CDR3 sequence is CASRQVSGRDHNEQFF. Here the CDR3 DNA reads TGTGCCAGCAGACAAGTTAGCGGGAGGGATCACAATGAGCAGTTCTTC.

V gene TRBV20-1 combines with J gene TRBJ1-2; TRBD1 might be the D (6 bases). This CDR3 comprises 15 residues. Trimming took 0 bases from V and 4 from J, leaving 15 bases between them. Per germline, CDR1 DFQATT and CDR2 SNEGSKA (reference sequence). The CDR3 loop reads CSARDPRGGVYGYTF. The DNA for the CDR3 is TGCAGTGCTAGAGATCCCAGGGGCGGTGTCTATGGCTACACCTTC.

The chain is built from TRBV20-1 and TRBJ2-1; 8 bases are shared with TRBD2. V gave up 2 bases and J gave up 7 bases; unmatched junction bases: 7. CDR1 is DFQATT, CDR2 SNEGSKA, per germline (reference sequence). The CDR3 contains 14 residues. CDR3 in DNA: TGCAGTGCTAGACCAGGGACTAGTTGGAATGAGCAGTTCTTC. The encoded protein is CSARPGTSWNEQFF.

J is TRBJ2-5 and V is TRBV25-1; perhaps TRBD1 as D (5 bases). The CDR3 consists of 12 residues. Trimming took 6 bases from V and 0 from J, leaving 5 bases between them. In germline, CDR1 is MGHDK, CDR2 SYGVNS. The CDR3 DNA follows: TGTGCCAGCAGACAGGACCAAGAGACCCAGTACTTC. As protein: CASRQDQETQYF.

V usage is TRBV29-1 and J usage is TRBJ1-1; D is possibly TRBD1 (5 bases). The CDR3 totals 13 residues. V was clipped by 7 bases and J by 1 base, with 13 bases between them. The germline CDR1 and CDR2 sequences are SQVTM and ANQGSEA. Here the CDR3 reads CSARSGGNTEAFF. CDR3 bases: TGCAGCGCCCGTTCGGGGGGGAACACTGAAGCTTTCTTT.

This chain connects TRBV18 to TRBJ2-1; TRBD1 might be the D (6 bases). Trimming took 3 bases from V and 10 from J, leaving 13 bases between them. The CDR3 loop spans 13 amino acids. In germline, CDR1 is KGHSH, CDR2 LQKENI. The CDR3 is CASSPAGQREQFF. In DNA form, the CDR3 reads TGTGCCAGCTCACCGGCCGGACAGAGGGAGCAGTTCTTC. The variable domain in full, with the rest retrieved from reference TRBV18 and TRBJ2-1, is NAGVMQNPRHLVRRRGQEARLRCSPMKGHSHVYWYRQLPEEGLKFMVYLQKENIIDESGMPKERFSAEFPKEGPSILRIQQVVRGDSAAYFCASSPAGQREQFFGPGTRLTVL.

The chain carries TRBV7-9 and TRBJ2-1; D gene ambiguous. Germline V gene data show CDR1 as SEHNR and CDR2 as FQNEAQ (reference sequence). This CDR3 has 16 amino acids. V lost 5 bases to trimming and J lost 0 bases, with 14 bases between them. CDR3 in DNA: TGTGCCAGCAGCCCTAGAAGGCGGAGCTCCTACAATGAGCAGTTCTTC. Translating it yields CASSPRRRSSYNEQFF.

This rearrangement joins TRBV9 to TRBJ2-3; D gene uncertain. V dropped 0 bases and J dropped 1 base, with 9 bases sitting between them. This CDR3 region has 15 residues. Germline CDR1 and CDR2: SGDLS and YYNGEE. CDR3 DNA sequence: TGTGCCAGCAGCGTAGAGCCAGCCCGCACAGATACGCAGTATTTT. Encoded protein: CASSVEPARTDTQYF. The complete variable domain, with remaining parts taken from reference TRBV9 and TRBJ2-3, reads DSGVTQTPKHLITATGQRVTLRCSPRSGDLSVYWYQQSLDQGLQFLIQYYNGEERAKGNILERFSAQQFPDLHSELNLSSLELGDSALYFCASSVEPARTDTQYFGPGTRLTVL.

This chain uses TRBV3-1 with TRBJ2-7; D remains ambiguous. Trimming took off 1 base at V and 3 bases at J, with 10 bases between the two ends. CDR3 length: 14 residues. The V gene's germline CDR1 is LGHDT and CDR2 YNNKEL (reference sequence). CDR3 coding DNA: TGTGCCAGCAGCCAAGGCCGGGTAGTCTACGAGCAGTACTTC. This translates into CASSQGRVVYEQYF.